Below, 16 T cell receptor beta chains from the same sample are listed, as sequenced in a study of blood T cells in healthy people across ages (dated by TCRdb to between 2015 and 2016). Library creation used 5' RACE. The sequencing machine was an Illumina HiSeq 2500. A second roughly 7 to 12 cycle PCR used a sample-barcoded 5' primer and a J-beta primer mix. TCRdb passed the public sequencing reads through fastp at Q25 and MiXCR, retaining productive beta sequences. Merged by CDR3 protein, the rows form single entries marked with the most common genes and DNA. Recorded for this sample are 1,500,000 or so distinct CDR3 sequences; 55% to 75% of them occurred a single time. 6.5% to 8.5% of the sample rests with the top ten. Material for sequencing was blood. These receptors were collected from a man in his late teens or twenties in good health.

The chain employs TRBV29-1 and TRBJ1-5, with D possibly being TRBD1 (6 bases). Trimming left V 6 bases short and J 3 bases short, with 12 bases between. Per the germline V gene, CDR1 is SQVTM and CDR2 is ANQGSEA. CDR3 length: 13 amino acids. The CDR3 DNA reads TGCAGCGTAACCACAGGGCTCAATCAGCCCCAGCATTTT. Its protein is CSVTTGLNQPQHF.

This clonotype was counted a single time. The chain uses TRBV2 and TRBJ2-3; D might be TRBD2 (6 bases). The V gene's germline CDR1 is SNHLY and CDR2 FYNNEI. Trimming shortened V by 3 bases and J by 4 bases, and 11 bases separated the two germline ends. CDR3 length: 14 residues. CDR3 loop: CASSEEGSSDTQYF. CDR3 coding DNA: TGTGCCAGCAGTGAGGAGGGGAGTTCAGATACGCAGTATTTT.

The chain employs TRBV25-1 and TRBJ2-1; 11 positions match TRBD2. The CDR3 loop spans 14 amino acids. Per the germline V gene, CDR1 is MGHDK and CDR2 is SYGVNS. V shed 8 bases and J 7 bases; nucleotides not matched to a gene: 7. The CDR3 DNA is TGTGCCAGCGGAGCAGGACTAGCGGGTAATGAGCAGTTCTTC. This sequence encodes CASGAGLAGNEQFF. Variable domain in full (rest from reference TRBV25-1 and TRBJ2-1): EADIYQTPRYLVIGTGKKITLECSQTMGHDKMYWYQQDPGMELHLIHYSYGVNSTEKGDLSSESTVSRIRTEHFPLTLESARPSHTSQYLCASGAGLAGNEQFFGPGTRLTVL.

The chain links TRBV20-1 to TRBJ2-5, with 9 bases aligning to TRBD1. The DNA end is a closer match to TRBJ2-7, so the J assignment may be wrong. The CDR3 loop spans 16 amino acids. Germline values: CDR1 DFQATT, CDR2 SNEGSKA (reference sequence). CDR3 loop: CSADPPPGQGVYEQYF. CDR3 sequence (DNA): TGCAGTGCGGATCCTCCCCCGGGACAGGGAGTATACGAGCAGTACTTC.

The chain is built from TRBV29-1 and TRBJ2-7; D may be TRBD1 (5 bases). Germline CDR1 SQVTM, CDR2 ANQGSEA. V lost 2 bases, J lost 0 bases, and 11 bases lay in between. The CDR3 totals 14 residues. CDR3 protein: CSVELTGSSYEQYF. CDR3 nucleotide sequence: TGCAGCGTTGAATTAACAGGATCCTCCTACGAGCAGTACTTC.

The chain's CDR3 is CASAGAASTDTQYF. CDR3 coding DNA: TGTGCCAGCGCGGGGGCAGCCAGCACAGATACGCAGTATTTT. The chain links TRBV12-3 or TRBV12-4 to TRBJ2-3; D is possibly TRBD2 (7 bases). V was cut by 8 bases and J by 0 bases, with 12 bases left in between. The CDR3 extends over 14 amino acids.

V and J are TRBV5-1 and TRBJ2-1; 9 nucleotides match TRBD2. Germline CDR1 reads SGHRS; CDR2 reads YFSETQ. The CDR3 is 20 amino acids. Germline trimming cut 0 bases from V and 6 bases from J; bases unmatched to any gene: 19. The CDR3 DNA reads TGCGCCAGCAGCTTGGTCGGATTAGCGGGGGTAGGGTCGGTTCGCAATGAGCAGTTCTTC. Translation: CASSLVGLAGVGSVRNEQFF.

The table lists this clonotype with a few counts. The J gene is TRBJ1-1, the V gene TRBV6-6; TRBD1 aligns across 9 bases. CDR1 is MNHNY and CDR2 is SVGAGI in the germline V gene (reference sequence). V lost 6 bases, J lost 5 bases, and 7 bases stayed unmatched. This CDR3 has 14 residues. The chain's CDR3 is CASRLRDRATEAFF. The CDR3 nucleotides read TGTGCCAGCAGACTCCGGGACAGGGCGACTGAAGCTTTCTTT.

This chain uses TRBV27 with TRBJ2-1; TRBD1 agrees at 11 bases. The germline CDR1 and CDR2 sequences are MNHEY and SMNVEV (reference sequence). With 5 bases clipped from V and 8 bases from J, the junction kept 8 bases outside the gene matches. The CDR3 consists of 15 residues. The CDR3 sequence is CASSLRTGGVDEQFF. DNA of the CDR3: TGTGCCAGCAGTCTACGGACAGGGGGCGTGGATGAGCAGTTCTTC.

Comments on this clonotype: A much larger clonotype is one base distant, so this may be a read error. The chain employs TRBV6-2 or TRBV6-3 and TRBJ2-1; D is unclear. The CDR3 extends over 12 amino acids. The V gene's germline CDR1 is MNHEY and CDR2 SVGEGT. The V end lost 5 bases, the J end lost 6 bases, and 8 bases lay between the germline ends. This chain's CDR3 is CASSNPGNEQFF. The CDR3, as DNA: TGTGCCAGCAGTAACCCGGGCAATGAGCAGTTCTTC.

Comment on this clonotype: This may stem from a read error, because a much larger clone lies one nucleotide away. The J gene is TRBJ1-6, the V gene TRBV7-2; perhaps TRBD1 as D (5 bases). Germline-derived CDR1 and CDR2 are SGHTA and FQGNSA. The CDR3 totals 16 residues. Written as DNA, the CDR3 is TGTGCCGGCAGCTTAGGGGACCGTATCTTTGGTTCACCCCTCCACTTT. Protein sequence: CAGSLGDRIFGSPLHF. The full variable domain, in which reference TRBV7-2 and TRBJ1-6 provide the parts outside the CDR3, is GAGVSQSPSNKVTEKGKDVELRCDPISGHTALYWYRQSLGQGLEFLIYFQGNSAPDKSGLPSDRFSAERTGGSVSTLTIQRTQQEDSAVYLCAGSLGDRIFGSPLHFGNGTRLTVT.

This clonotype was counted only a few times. Here the CDR3 DNA reads TGTGCCATCTCTTCGAGGGGTGGCACCGGGGAGCTGTTTTTT. As protein: CAISSRGGTGELFF. V gene TRBV10-3 combines with J gene TRBJ2-2; D tentatively fits TRBD1 or TRBD2 (5 bases each). V was clipped by 8 bases and J by 4 bases, with 14 bases between them. The germline V gene encodes CDR1 ENHRY and CDR2 SYGVKD. The CDR3 consists of 14 residues.

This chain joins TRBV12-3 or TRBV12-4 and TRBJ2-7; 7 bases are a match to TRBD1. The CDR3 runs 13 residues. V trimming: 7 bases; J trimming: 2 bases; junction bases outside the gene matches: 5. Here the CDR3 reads CASTGGQAYEQYF. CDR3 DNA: TGTGCCAGCACCGGAGGACAGGCCTACGAGCAGTACTTC.

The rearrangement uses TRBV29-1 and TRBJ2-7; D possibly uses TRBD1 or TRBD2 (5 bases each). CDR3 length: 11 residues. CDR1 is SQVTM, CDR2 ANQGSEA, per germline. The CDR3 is CTRGVRYEQYF. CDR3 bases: TGCACCAGAGGGGTACGGTACGAGCAGTACTTC.

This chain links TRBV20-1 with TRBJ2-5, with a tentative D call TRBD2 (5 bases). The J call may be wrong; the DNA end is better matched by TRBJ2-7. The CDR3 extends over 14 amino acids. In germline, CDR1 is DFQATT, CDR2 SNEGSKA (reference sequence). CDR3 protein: CSARRPDGNNEQYF. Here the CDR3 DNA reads TGCAGTGCTAGGAGGCCCGACGGGAACAACGAGCAGTACTTC.

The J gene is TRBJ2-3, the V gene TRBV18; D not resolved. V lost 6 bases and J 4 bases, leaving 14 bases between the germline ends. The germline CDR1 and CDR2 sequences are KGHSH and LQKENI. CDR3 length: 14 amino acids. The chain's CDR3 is CASSSDNPPDTQYF. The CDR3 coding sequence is TGTGCCAGCTCGTCCGACAACCCCCCAGATACGCAGTATTTT.